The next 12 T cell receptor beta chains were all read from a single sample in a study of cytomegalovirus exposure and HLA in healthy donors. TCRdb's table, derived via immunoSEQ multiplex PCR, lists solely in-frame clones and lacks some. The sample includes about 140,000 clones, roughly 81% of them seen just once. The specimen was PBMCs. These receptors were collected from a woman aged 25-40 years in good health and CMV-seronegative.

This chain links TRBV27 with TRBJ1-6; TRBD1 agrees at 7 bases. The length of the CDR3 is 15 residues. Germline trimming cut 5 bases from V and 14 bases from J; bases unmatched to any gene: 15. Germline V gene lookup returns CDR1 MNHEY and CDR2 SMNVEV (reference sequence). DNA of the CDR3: TGTGCCAGCAGTACCGTCCGGGACAGTCCCAGCACCCTCCACTTT. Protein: CASSTVRDSPSTLHF.

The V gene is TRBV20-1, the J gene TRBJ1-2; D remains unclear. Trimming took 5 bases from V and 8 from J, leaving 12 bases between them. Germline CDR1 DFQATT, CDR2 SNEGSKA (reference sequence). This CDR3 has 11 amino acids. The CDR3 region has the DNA TGCAGTGCTGTACGGGGTGAAGGCTACACCTTC. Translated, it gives CSAVRGEGYTF.

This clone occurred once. The DNA for the CDR3 is TGCAGCGTGGGGACTAGCGGGGGGAGCACAGATACGCAGTATTTT. Amino acid sequence: CSVGTSGGSTDTQYF. This rearrangement joins TRBV29-1 to TRBJ2-3, with 15 bases lining up with TRBD2. Germline CDR1 SQVTM, CDR2 ANQGSEA. Trimming took 6 bases from V and 0 from J; bases not matched to a gene: 1. The CDR3 runs to 15 residues.

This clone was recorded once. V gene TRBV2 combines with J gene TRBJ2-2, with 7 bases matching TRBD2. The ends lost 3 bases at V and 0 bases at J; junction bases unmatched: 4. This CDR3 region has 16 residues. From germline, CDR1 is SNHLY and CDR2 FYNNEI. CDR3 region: CASSDILAANTGELFF. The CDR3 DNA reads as TGTGCCAGCAGTGATATCCTAGCGGCGAACACCGGGGAGCTGTTTTTT.

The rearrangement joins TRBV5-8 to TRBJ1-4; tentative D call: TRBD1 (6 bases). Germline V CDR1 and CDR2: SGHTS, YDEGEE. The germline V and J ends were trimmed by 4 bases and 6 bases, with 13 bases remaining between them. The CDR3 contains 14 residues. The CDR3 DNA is TGTGCCAGCAGCCCGCGAGGGGGGGATGAAAAACTGTTTTTT. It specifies CASSPRGGDEKLFF.

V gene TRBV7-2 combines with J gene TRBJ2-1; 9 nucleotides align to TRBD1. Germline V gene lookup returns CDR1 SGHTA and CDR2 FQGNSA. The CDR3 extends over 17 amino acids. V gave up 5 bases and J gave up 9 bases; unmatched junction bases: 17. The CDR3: CASSLLIGTGFLGEQFF. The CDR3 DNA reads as TGTGCCAGCAGCCTCCTGATAGGGACAGGGTTTTTGGGTGAGCAGTTCTTC.

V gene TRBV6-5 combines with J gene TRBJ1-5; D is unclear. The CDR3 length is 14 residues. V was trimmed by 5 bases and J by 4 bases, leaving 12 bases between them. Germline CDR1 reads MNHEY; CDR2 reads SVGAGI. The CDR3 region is CASSRGLENQPQHF. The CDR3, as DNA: TGTGCCAGCAGTCGCGGCCTCGAAAATCAGCCCCAGCATTTT.

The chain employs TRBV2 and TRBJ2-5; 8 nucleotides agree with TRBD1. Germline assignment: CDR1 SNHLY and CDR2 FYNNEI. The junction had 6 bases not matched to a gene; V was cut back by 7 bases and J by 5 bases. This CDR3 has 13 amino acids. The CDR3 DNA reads TGTGCCAGCACCCAGGGGGCTGGCGAGACCCAGTACTTC. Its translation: CASTQGAGETQYF.

Here the CDR3 DNA reads TGTGCCAGCAGTCGGACAGGGGCCGAATACAATGAGCAGTTCTTC. This gives the protein CASSRTGAEYNEQFF. V is TRBV6-4 and J is TRBJ2-1; TRBD1 aligns across 9 bases. The CDR3 spans 15 residues. With 5 bases clipped from V and 4 bases from J, the junction kept 6 bases outside the gene matches. From germline, CDR1 is MRHNA and CDR2 SNTAGT.

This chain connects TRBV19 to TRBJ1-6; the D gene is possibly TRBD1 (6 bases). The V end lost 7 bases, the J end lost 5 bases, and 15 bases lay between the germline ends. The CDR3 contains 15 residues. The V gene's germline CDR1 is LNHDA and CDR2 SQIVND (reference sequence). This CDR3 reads CASTKRPGDNSPLHF. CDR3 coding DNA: TGTGCCAGTACCAAGAGACCAGGGGATAATTCACCCCTCCACTTT.

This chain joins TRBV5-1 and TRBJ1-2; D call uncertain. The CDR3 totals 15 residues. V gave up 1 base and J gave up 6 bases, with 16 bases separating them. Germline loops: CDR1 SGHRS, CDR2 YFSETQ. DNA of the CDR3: TGCGCCAGCAGCTTGCGCTGGCAACCGGAGGATGGCTACACCTTC. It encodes CASSLRWQPEDGYTF.

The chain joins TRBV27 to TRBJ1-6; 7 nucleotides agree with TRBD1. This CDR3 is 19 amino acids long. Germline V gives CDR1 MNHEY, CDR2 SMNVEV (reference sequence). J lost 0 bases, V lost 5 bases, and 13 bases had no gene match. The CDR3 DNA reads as TGTGCCAGCAGTCCCCGGACAGGTTCCAGGAGCTCCTATAATTCACCCCTCCACTTT. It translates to CASSPRTGSRSSYNSPLHF.